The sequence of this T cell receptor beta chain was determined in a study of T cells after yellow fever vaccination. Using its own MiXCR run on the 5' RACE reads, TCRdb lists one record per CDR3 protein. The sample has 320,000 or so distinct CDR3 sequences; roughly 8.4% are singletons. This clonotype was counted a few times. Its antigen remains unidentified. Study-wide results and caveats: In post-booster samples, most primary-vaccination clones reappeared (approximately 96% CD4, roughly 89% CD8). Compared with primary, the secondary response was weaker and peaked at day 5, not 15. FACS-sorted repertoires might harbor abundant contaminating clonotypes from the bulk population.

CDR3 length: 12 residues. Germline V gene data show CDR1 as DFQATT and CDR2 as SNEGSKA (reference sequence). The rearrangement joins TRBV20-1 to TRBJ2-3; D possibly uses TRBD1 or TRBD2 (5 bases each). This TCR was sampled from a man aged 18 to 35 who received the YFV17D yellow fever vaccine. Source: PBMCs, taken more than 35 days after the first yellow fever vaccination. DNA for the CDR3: TGCAGCTCGGGACCCGTCACAGATACGCAGTATTTT. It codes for CSSGPVTDTQYF.